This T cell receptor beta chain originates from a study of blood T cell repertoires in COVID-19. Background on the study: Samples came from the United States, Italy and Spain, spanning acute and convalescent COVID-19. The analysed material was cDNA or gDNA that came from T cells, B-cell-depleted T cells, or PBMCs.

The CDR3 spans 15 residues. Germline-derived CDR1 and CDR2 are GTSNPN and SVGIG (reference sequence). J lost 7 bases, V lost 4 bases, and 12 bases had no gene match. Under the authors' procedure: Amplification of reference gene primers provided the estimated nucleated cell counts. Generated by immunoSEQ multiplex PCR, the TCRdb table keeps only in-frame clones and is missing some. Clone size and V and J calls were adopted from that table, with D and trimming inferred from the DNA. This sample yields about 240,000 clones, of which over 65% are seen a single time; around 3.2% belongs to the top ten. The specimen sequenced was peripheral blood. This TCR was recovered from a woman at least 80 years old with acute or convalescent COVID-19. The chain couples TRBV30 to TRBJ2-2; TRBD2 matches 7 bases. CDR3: CAWIGSGYPGGELFF. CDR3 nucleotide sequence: TGTGCCTGGATCGGTAGCGGGTATCCGGGCGGGGAGCTGTTTTTT.